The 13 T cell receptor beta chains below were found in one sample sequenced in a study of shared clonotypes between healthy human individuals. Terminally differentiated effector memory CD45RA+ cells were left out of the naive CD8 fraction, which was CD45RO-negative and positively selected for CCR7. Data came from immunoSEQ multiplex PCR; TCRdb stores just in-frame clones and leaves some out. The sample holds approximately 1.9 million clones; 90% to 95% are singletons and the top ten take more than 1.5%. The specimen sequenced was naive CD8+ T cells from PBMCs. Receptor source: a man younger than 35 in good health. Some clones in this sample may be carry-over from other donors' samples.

CDR3 DNA: TGTGCCAGCAGCTCCCGGACAGGGGGCAATGAGCAGTTCTTC. Encoded protein: CASSSRTGGNEQFF. The chain couples TRBV7-6 to TRBJ2-1, with 10 bases identical to TRBD1. The CDR3 has 14 amino acids. CDR1 and CDR2 (germline): SGHVS, FNYEAQ. The trim removed 4 bases at V and 6 bases at J, leaving 3 bases unmatched.

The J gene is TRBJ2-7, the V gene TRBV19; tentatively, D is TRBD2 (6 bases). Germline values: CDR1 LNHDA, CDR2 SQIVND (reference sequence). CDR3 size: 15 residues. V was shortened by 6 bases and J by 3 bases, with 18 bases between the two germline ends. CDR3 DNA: TGTGCCAGTAGCTCTCTGGCGGAGGGGAGCTACGAGCAGTACTTC. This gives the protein CASSSLAEGSYEQYF.

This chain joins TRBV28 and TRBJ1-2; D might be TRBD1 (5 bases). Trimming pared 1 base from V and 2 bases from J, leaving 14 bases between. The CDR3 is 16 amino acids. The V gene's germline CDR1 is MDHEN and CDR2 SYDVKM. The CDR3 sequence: CASSLLGNRQNYGYTF. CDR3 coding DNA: TGTGCCAGCAGTTTATTAGGGAATCGACAGAACTATGGCTACACCTTC.

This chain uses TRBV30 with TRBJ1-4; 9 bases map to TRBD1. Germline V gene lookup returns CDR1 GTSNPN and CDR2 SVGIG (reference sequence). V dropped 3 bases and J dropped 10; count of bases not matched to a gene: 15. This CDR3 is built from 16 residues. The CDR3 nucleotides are TGTGCCTGGAGGACGAATCACAGGGGGCGCATTGGAAAACTGTTTTTT. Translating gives CAWRTNHRGRIGKLFF.

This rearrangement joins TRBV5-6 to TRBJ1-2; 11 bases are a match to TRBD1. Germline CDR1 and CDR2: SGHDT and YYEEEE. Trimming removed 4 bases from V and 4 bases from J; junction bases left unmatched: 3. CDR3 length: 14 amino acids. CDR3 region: CASSQGTGGYGYTF. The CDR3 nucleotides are TGTGCCAGCAGCCAGGGGACAGGGGGCTATGGCTACACCTTC.

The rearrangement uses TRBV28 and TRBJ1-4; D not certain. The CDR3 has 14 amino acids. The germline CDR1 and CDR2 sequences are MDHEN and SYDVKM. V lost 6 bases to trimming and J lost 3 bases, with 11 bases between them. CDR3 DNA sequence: TGTGCCAGCAGACCCCGACGGTCTAATGAAAAACTGTTTTTT. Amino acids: CASRPRRSNEKLFF.

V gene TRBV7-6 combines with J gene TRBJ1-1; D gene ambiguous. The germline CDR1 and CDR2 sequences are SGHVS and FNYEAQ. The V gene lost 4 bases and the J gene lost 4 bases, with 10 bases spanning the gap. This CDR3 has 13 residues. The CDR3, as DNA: TGTGCCAGCAGCTCCACGATGAGCACTGAAGCTTTCTTT. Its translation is CASSSTMSTEAFF. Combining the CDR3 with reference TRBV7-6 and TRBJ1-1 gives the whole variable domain GAGVSQSPRYKVTKRGQDVALRCDPISGHVSLYWYRQALGQGPEFLTYFNYEAQQDKSGLPNDRFSAERPEGSISTLTIQRTEQRDSAMYRCASSSTMSTEAFFGQGTRLTVV.

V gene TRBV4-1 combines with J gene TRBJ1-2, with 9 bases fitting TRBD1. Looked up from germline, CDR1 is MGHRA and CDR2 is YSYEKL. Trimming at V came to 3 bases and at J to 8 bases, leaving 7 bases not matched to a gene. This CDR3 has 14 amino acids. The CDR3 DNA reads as TGCGCCAGCAGCCAGTCACAGGGGGCTGTCGGCTACACCTTC. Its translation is CASSQSQGAVGYTF.

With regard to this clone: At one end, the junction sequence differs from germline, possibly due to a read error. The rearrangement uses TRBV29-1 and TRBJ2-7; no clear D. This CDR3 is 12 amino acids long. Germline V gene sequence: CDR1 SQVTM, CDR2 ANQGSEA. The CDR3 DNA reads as TGCAGCGTCGAAGGGTTGTCCCACGAGCAGTACTTC. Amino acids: CSVEGLSHEQYF.

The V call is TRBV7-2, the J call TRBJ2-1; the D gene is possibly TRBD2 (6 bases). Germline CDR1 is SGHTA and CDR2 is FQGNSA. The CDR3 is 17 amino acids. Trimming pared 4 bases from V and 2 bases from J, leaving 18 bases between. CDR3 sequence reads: CASSSRLELAAYNEQFF. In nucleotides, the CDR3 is TGTGCCAGCAGCTCACGTTTGGAACTAGCAGCCTACAATGAGCAGTTCTTC.

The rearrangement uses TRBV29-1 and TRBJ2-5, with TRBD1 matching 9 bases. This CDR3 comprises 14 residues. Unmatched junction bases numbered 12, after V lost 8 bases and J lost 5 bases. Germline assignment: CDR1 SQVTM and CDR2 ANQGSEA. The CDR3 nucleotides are TGCAGCACCACGACAGGGGGTATGTGGGAGACCCAGTACTTC. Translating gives CSTTTGGMWETQYF.

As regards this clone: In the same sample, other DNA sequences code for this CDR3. CDR3 region: CASSFTGEETQYF. CDR3 nucleotide sequence: TGTGCCAGCAGTTTTACCGGGGAAGAGACCCAGTACTTC. The chain carries TRBV28 and TRBJ2-5, with a weak D call TRBD2 (5 bases). The germline gives CDR1 MDHEN, CDR2 SYDVKM. Trimming took off 3 bases at V and 3 bases at J, with 8 bases between the two ends. CDR3 length: 13 residues.

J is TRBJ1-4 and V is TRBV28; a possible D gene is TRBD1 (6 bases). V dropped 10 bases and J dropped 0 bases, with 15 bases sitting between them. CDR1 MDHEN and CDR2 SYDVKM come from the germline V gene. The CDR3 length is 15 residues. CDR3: CANLGGVSTNEKLFF. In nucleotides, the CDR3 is TGTGCCAACTTAGGGGGGGTCTCAACTAATGAAAAACTGTTTTTT.